This T cell receptor beta chain was obtained from a study of shared clonotypes between healthy human individuals. Naive CD8 cells lacked CD45RO and underwent positive selection for CCR7, leaving out terminally differentiated effector memory CD45RA+ cells. This clone was detected once. The V and J ends lost 4 bases and 8 bases, in that order; junction bases with no gene match: 5. The CDR3 loop spans 13 amino acids. Germline V CDR1 and CDR2: MGHRA, YSYEKL. This table comes from immunoSEQ multiplex PCR, and its TCRdb copy is limited to in-frame clones, with some not included. The sample has about 2.1 million clones; 85% to 95% are singletons.

The source of this sequence is a man between 18 and 29 years old in good health. Some clones in this sample may be carry-over from other donors' samples. The sample was naive CD8+ T cells from PBMCs. The rearrangement links TRBV4-1 to TRBJ2-1, with 7 bases aligning to TRBD2. The CDR3 sequence is CASSPRAGYEQFF. CDR3 sequence (DNA): TGCGCCAGCAGCCCTAGAGCGGGATATGAGCAGTTCTTC.